The 26 T cell receptor beta chains presented below share a single source sample, sequenced in a study of blood T cells in healthy people across ages. Sample-barcoded 5' priming and a J-beta primer mix drove a second PCR of 7 to 11 cycles. MiXCR, applied by TCRdb to the 5' RACE reads, yields one record per CDR3 protein. Of over a million distinct CDR3 sequences in the sample, over 35% were seen once. The material sequenced was blood. These receptors all come from a woman aged 55-70 years in good health.

This clonotype was counted between two and nine times. The V call is TRBV7-2, the J call TRBJ2-3; TRBD2 agrees at 8 bases. Per the germline V gene, CDR1 is SGHTA and CDR2 is FQGNSA. CDR3 length: 15 amino acids. The V segment lost 5 bases and the J segment 7 bases; nucleotides outside the gene matches: 11. Here the CDR3 reads CASSPGGGGSNTQYF. DNA for the CDR3: TGTGCCAGCAGCCCTGGGGGCGGGGGGTCGAATACGCAGTATTTT.

V and J are TRBV20-1 and TRBJ2-1, with 10 nucleotides matching TRBD2. The V gene end was trimmed by 2 bases and the J gene end by 8 bases; junction bases not matched to a gene: 9. Germline V gives CDR1 DFQATT, CDR2 SNEGSKA (reference sequence). This CDR3 region has 15 residues. This chain's CDR3 is CSARPALAGEDEQFF. CDR3 in DNA: TGCAGTGCTAGACCTGCTCTAGCGGGAGAAGATGAGCAGTTCTTC.

This clonotype came up a few times. This rearrangement joins TRBV2 to TRBJ2-4, with D possibly TRBD2 on 6 matching bases. CDR3 length equals 16 residues. Looked up from germline, CDR1 is SNHLY and CDR2 is FYNNEI. V was clipped by 2 bases and J by 0 bases, with 11 bases between them. In nucleotides, the CDR3 is TGTGCCAGCAGTGAAATGGCGGGACTAGCCAAAAACATTCAGTACTTC. Translating gives CASSEMAGLAKNIQYF. Based on the CDR3 plus reference TRBV2 and TRBJ2-4, the full variable domain is EPEVTQTPSHQVTQMGQEVILRCVPISNHLYFYWYRQILGQKVEFLVSFYNNEISEKSEIFDDQFSVERPDGSNFTLKIRSTKLEDSAMYFCASSEMAGLAKNIQYFGAGTRLSVL.

This clonotype came up once. The chain uses TRBV27 and TRBJ1-2; TRBD1 is a possible D gene (6 bases). This CDR3 has 16 amino acids. Germline V gene data show CDR1 as MNHEY and CDR2 as SMNVEV (reference sequence). V lost 2 bases and J lost 4, with 17 bases in between. Written as DNA, the CDR3 is TGTGCCAGCAGTTTACCAGGGGCAGGGGTCGGCTATGGCTACACCTTC. This translates into CASSLPGAGVGYGYTF.

The chain recombines TRBV10-3 with TRBJ2-3; no clear D gene. V was pared by 3 bases and J by 4 bases, with 11 bases between. Per the germline V gene, CDR1 is ENHRY and CDR2 is SYGVKD. This CDR3 is 14 amino acids long. The CDR3 region is CAISEGLGSDTQYF. CDR3 in DNA: TGTGCCATCAGTGAAGGGCTAGGATCAGATACGCAGTATTTT.

In its sample, this clonotype was seen a few times. This chain links TRBV21-1 with TRBJ2-7; TRBD2, the table's D call, lacks a check against the DNA. TRBV21-1 is a recognized pseudogene. The CDR3 runs to 15 residues. The DNA for the CDR3 is TGTGCCAGCAGCAAAGCCCCCGCTTCCAACTACGAGCAGTACTTC. Residues: CASSKAPASNYEQYF.

This clonotype was counted only a few times. The genes are TRBV12-5 and TRBJ2-7; 8 bases match TRBD2. The CDR3 covers 18 residues. Germline assignment: CDR1 LGHNT and CDR2 FRNRAP. V dropped 0 bases and J dropped 2; count of bases not matched to a gene: 12. CDR3 sequence: CASGLVGSGTNPTYEQYF. In DNA, the CDR3 is TGTGCTAGTGGTTTGGTAGGTAGCGGGACAAACCCTACCTACGAGCAGTACTTC.

Concerning this clonotype itself: The junction does not match germline at one end; this may be a read error. The CDR3 DNA reads TGCGCCGGCAGCCCTAGCGGGAGTGGGGTGGATACGCAGTATTTT. Translating gives CAGSPSGSGVDTQYF. V gene TRBV5-1 combines with J gene TRBJ2-3; 10 positions match TRBD2. There are 15 residues in the CDR3. Germline V gene sequence: CDR1 SGHRS, CDR2 YFSETQ.

V usage is TRBV7-7 and J usage is TRBJ2-2; 9 bases are shared with TRBD2. V lost 5 bases, J lost 7 bases, and 8 bases stayed unmatched. CDR3 length: 15 amino acids. Looked up from germline, CDR1 is SSHAT and CDR2 is FNYEAQ (reference sequence). As DNA, the CDR3 is TGTGCCAGCAGCCCCTCCAGACTAGCGGTCGGGGAGCTGTTTTTT. Protein product: CASSPSRLAVGELFF.

Concerning this clonotype itself: An end of the junction differs from the germline gene, which may be a read error. V gene TRBV6-6 combines with J gene TRBJ2-3; 8 bases agree with TRBD2. This CDR3 contains 16 residues. Germline V gene sequence: CDR1 MNHNY, CDR2 SVGAGI (reference sequence). The CDR3 loop reads CTSSYRPSGSTDTQYF. CDR3 DNA sequence: TGTACCAGCAGTTACCGACCTAGCGGGAGCACAGATACGCAGTATTTT.

The rearrangement links TRBV5-1 to TRBJ2-5; no definite D call. V dropped 4 bases and J dropped 5 bases, with 24 bases sitting between them. This CDR3 has 17 residues. Germline CDR1 reads SGHRS; CDR2 reads YFSETQ. CDR3 nucleotides: TGCGCCAGCAGCAAGGTCGGTAGGCGGAGCTACAGCGAGACCCAGTACTTC. It specifies CASSKVGRRSYSETQYF.

Points on this clonotype: At one end, the junction sequence differs from germline, possibly due to a read error. This chain links TRBV7-3 with TRBJ2-1; 8 positions match TRBD1. Germline assignment: CDR1 SGHTA and CDR2 FQGTGA. The CDR3 sequence is 13 residues long. The CDR3 loop reads CAISTTGEEGQFF. The CDR3 DNA reads as TGTGCCATCAGCACGACAGGGGAGGAAGGGCAGTTCTTC.

This chain connects TRBV27 to TRBJ1-2; no definite D call. This CDR3 is built from 13 residues. Per the germline V gene, CDR1 is MNHEY and CDR2 is SMNVEV (reference sequence). Trimming stripped 2 bases from V and 2 bases from J, with 6 bases between. Here the CDR3 reads CASSLVANYGYTF. DNA for the CDR3: TGTGCCAGCAGTTTAGTGGCCAACTATGGCTACACCTTC.

With respect to this clonotype: An end of the junction does not agree with germline; a read error may underlie this. The chain carries TRBV5-6 and TRBJ1-5; D ambiguous. The CDR3 totals 15 residues. The V gene's germline CDR1 is SGHDT and CDR2 YYEEEE. CDR3 in amino acids: CASSLAAIHDQLQHF. CDR3 bases: TGTGCCAGCAGCTTGGCGGCGATCCACGATCAGCTCCAGCATTTT. The whole variable domain, remainder taken from reference TRBV5-6 and TRBJ1-5, is DAGVTQSPTHLIKTRGQQVTLRCSPKSGHDTVSWYQQALGQGPQFIFQYYEEEERQRGNFPDRFSGHQFPNYSSELNVNALLLGDSALYLCASSLAAIHDQLQHFGDGTRLSIL.

J is TRBJ2-7 and V is TRBV18, with 9 bases matching TRBD1. The CDR3 has 16 amino acids. Germline V gene sequence: CDR1 KGHSH, CDR2 LQKENI. V was pared by 6 bases and J by 5 bases, with 14 bases of the junction left unmatched. In DNA, the CDR3 is TGTGCCAGCTCGTCCCTTACCGGGACAGGGTTGCACGAGCAGTACTTC. It translates to CASSSLTGTGLHEQYF.

This chain uses TRBV28 with TRBJ2-7; the D gene is possibly TRBD2 (6 bases). The CDR3 totals 16 residues. With 6 bases removed from V and 2 bases from J, the gap between germline ends came to 20 bases. Looked up from germline, CDR1 is MDHEN and CDR2 is SYDVKM. The CDR3 bases are TGTGCCAGCAGCCTGGGGGTAGCGGTATACCCCTACGAGCAGTACTTC. Protein product: CASSLGVAVYPYEQYF.

This clonotype was detected many times. CDR3 loop: CSASSADIEAFF. The CDR3 region has the DNA TGCAGTGCTAGTTCGGCAGATATTGAAGCTTTCTTT. The gene calls are TRBV20-1 and TRBJ1-1; D unresolved. V was shortened by 3 bases and J by 7 bases, with 12 bases between the two germline ends. Germline V gene sequence: CDR1 DFQATT, CDR2 SNEGSKA (reference sequence). This CDR3 has 12 residues.

This clonotype showed up many times. This chain uses TRBV11-2 with TRBJ2-7; 8 bases are a match to TRBD2. This CDR3 has 14 amino acids. CDR1 is SGHAT and CDR2 is FQNNGV in the germline V gene. J was trimmed by 6 bases and V by 1 base; bases with no gene match: 5. CDR3 coding DNA: TGTGCCAGCAGCTTAGGGATTAGCGGGACCGAGCAGTACTTC. Translation: CASSLGISGTEQYF.

This clonotype showed up just a few times. V gene TRBV18 combines with J gene TRBJ1-2, with D unresolved. Germline V lookup: CDR1 KGHSH, CDR2 LQKENI. The CDR3 is 14 residues long. V was shortened by 0 bases and J by 4 bases, with 9 bases between the two germline ends. CDR3 loop: CASSPPTEIYGYTF. In DNA form, the CDR3 reads TGTGCCAGCTCACCACCGACGGAGATCTATGGCTACACCTTC.

The rearrangement links TRBV6-2 or TRBV6-3 to TRBJ1-4; D is perhaps TRBD1 (5 bases). The CDR3 sequence is 13 residues long. Between the trimmed V and J ends, which lost 5 bases and 6 bases, there was a span of 10 bases. CDR1 is MNHEY, CDR2 SVGEGT, per germline. CDR3 DNA sequence: TGTGCCAGCAGTGGGGACGGTCATGAAAAACTGTTTTTT. This translates into CASSGDGHEKLFF.

J is TRBJ2-2 and V is TRBV4-1; D remains ambiguous. Germline loops: CDR1 MGHRA, CDR2 YSYEKL. V was clipped by 0 bases and J by 4 bases, with 9 bases between them. The CDR3 covers 15 residues. The CDR3 loop reads CASSQDLGSTGELFF. The CDR3 region has the DNA TGCGCCAGCAGCCAAGATCTCGGATCCACCGGGGAGCTGTTTTTT.

The rearrangement joins TRBV29-1 to TRBJ1-2; D perhaps matches TRBD1 (6 bases). The V gene lost 7 bases and the J gene lost 6 bases, with 12 bases spanning the gap. The germline V gene has CDR1 SQVTM and CDR2 ANQGSEA. The CDR3 length is 11 residues. CDR3 nucleotides: TGCAGCGGCCGAAAGGGGGATGGCTACACCTTC. Its protein is CSGRKGDGYTF.

The rearrangement links TRBV7-8 to TRBJ2-4, with 12 bases lining up with TRBD2. The tail of the sequence fits TRBJ2-5 better, so the J call may be wrong. The CDR3 has 18 residues. Germline V gene sequence: CDR1 SGHVS, CDR2 FQNEAQ. CDR3 region: CASSLGLAGVRLTETQYF. The CDR3 DNA reads TGTGCCAGCAGCTTAGGACTAGCGGGAGTCCGTCTTACAGAGACCCAGTACTTC.

The chain joins TRBV11-2 to TRBJ2-1; D is possibly TRBD1 (6 bases). CDR3 length: 14 amino acids. The V gene lost 1 base and the J gene lost 10 bases, with 14 bases spanning the gap. CDR1 and CDR2 from the germline V gene are SGHAT and FQNNGV. The CDR3 nucleotides are TGTGCCAGCAGCTTAGCTACAGGGAACGGCGAGCAGTTCTTC. Its translation is CASSLATGNGEQFF.

The chain uses TRBV18 and TRBJ2-1; TRBD2 is a possible D gene (7 bases). The germline V gene has CDR1 KGHSH and CDR2 LQKENI. Trimming cost V 0 bases and J 5 bases, with 14 bases left between them. The CDR3 is 16 residues long. The CDR3 coding sequence is TGTGCCAGCTCACCACCTGGCGGGGGCTACAACAATGAGCAGTTCTTC. Translating it yields CASSPPGGGYNNEQFF. The full variable domain, completed using reference TRBV18 and TRBJ2-1, is NAGVMQNPRHLVRRRGQEARLRCSPMKGHSHVYWYRQLPEEGLKFMVYLQKENIIDESGMPKERFSAEFPKEGPSILRIQQVVRGDSAAYFCASSPPGGGYNNEQFFGPGTRLTVL.

The chain uses TRBV3-1 and TRBJ2-1, with a weak D call TRBD2 (6 bases). The V and J ends lost 3 bases and 10 bases respectively, with 13 bases between them. Germline loops: CDR1 LGHDT, CDR2 YNNKEL (reference sequence). This CDR3 comprises 13 residues. Here the CDR3 reads CASSQGRTTEQFF. The CDR3 bases are TGTGCCAGCAGCCAGGGGAGGACTACCGAGCAGTTCTTC.